These 29 T cell receptor beta chains came from one sample sequenced in a study of blood T cell repertoires in COVID-19. The assay was immunoSEQ multiplex PCR, and TCRdb's table has in-frame clones only and misses some. The data show about 58,000 clones, with about 90% seen just once and 1.4% held by the top ten. The sequenced sample was peripheral blood. The source of these receptors is a man in his sixties with acute or convalescent COVID-19.

In this sample, this clone turned up once. The chain uses TRBV28 and TRBJ2-7, with D possibly being TRBD2 (7 bases). This CDR3 is 13 amino acids long. Looked up from germline, CDR1 is MDHEN and CDR2 is SYDVKM. V dropped 6 bases and J dropped 4 bases, with 13 bases sitting between them. The CDR3 sequence: CASSSGGGYEQYF. The CDR3 DNA follows: TGTGCCAGCAGCTCGGGGGGCGGGTACGAGCAGTACTTC.

V is TRBV19 and J is TRBJ2-7; 8 bases map to TRBD2. V was pared by 10 bases and J by 0 bases, with 14 bases of the junction left unmatched. From germline, CDR1 is LNHDA and CDR2 SQIVND (reference sequence). The CDR3 has 16 residues. This CDR3 reads CANPYSREGSSYEQYF. CDR3 DNA: TGTGCCAACCCATACAGCCGGGAGGGGAGCTCCTACGAGCAGTACTTC.

Concerning this clone: A read error may account for a junction end that differs from germline. V and J are TRBV3-1 (or the pseudogene TRBV3-2) and TRBJ1-4; TRBD1 matches at 7 bases. CDR1 LGHDT and CDR2 YNNKEL come from the germline V gene (reference sequence). This CDR3 spans 14 amino acids. The CDR3 spells CASNQGGQNEKLFF. The DNA for the CDR3 is TGTGCCAGCAACCAAGGGGGCCAAAATGAAAAACTGTTTTTT.

The chain is built from TRBV2 and TRBJ1-4; a weak D match, TRBD1 (5 bases). V gave up 6 bases and J gave up 7 bases, with 18 bases separating them. Germline V gives CDR1 SNHLY, CDR2 FYNNEI. The CDR3 spans 15 residues. For the CDR3, the DNA is TGTGCCAGCAGAACGGGACTCGGGGGTACTGAAAAACTGTTTTTT. This encodes CASRTGLGGTEKLFF.

V and J are TRBV3-1 (or the pseudogene TRBV3-2) and TRBJ1-2, with D tentatively TRBD1 (5 bases). Germline V gene data show CDR1 as LGHDT and CDR2 as YNNKEL (reference sequence). Between the trimmed V and J ends, which lost 2 bases and 0 bases, there was a span of 13 bases. The CDR3 length is 16 residues. In nucleotides, the CDR3 is TGTGCCAGCAGCCAAAGGTCAGGGCGTACTAACTATGGCTACACCTTC. This translates into CASSQRSGRTNYGYTF.

The chain joins TRBV7-2 to TRBJ1-3, with 7 nucleotides matching TRBD1. Germline CDR1 SGHTA, CDR2 FQGNSA. There are 18 residues in the CDR3. Unmatched junction bases numbered 10, after V lost 2 bases and J lost 0 bases. CDR3 loop: CASSLTGDAIYSGNTIYF. The DNA of the CDR3 is TGTGCCAGCAGCTTAACAGGGGATGCCATCTACTCTGGAAACACCATATATTTT.

The V and J genes are TRBV11-2 and TRBJ2-5; 7 positions match TRBD1. Germline assignment: CDR1 SGHAT and CDR2 FQNNGV. V lost 5 bases and J lost 5; bases outside the gene matches: 8. The CDR3 runs 14 residues. CDR3 nucleotides: TGTGCCAGCAGCCCCCATACAGGGGATGAGACCCAGTACTTC. Translating it yields CASSPHTGDETQYF.

This chain joins TRBV9 and TRBJ2-1; D unclear. The CDR3 consists of 13 residues. The V and J ends lost 0 bases and 8 bases respectively, with 9 bases between them. Germline V gene sequence: CDR1 SGDLS, CDR2 YYNGEE. DNA of the CDR3: TGTGCCAGCAGCGTAGGTGGAGTGGATGAGCAGTTCTTC. It yields the protein CASSVGGVDEQFF.

The chain recombines TRBV24-1 with TRBJ2-3, with D possibly matching TRBD2 (5 bases). The germline V gene has CDR1 KGHDR and CDR2 SFDVKD. Trimming shortened V by 7 bases and J by 3 bases, and 10 bases separated the two germline ends. The length of the CDR3 is 13 residues. CDR3 bases: TGTGCCACCAGGGACTTAACAACAGATACGCAGTATTTT. Protein sequence: CATRDLTTDTQYF.

The V and J genes are TRBV11-3 and TRBJ2-3; D gene ambiguous. The germline V gene encodes CDR1 SGHNT and CDR2 YENEEA. CDR3 length: 14 amino acids. Trimming removed 4 bases at V and 0 bases at J, with 8 bases between. This CDR3 is CASSWASSTDTQYF. The DNA for the CDR3 is TGTGCCAGCAGCTGGGCGAGTAGCACAGATACGCAGTATTTT.

The chain recombines TRBV2 with TRBJ2-7; 9 bases are a match to TRBD1. The CDR3 has 14 residues. The germline gives CDR1 SNHLY, CDR2 FYNNEI. Unmatched junction bases numbered 9, after V lost 5 bases and J lost 7 bases. This CDR3 is CASSRDRAEYEQYF. The CDR3 DNA reads as TGTGCCAGCAGTAGGGACAGGGCTGAGTATGAGCAGTACTTC. The full variable domain, in which reference TRBV2 and TRBJ2-7 provide the parts outside the CDR3, is EPEVTQTPSHQVTQMGQEVILRCVPISNHLYFYWYRQILGQKVEFLVSFYNNEISEKSEIFDDQFSVERPDGSNFTLKIRSTKLEDSAMYFCASSRDRAEYEQYFGPGTRLTVT.

The sample holds one count of this clone. V gene TRBV5-6 combines with J gene TRBJ2-2, with unresolved D. Germline CDR1 reads SGHDT; CDR2 reads YYEEEE. V was trimmed by 1 base and J by 0 bases, leaving 10 bases between them. The CDR3 length is 16 residues. CDR3 sequence: CASSLRGDPNTGELFF. As DNA, the CDR3 is TGTGCCAGCAGCTTGAGAGGAGACCCGAACACCGGGGAGCTGTTTTTT.

The rearrangement joins TRBV18 to TRBJ2-3, with a possible D match to TRBD2 (5 bases). Germline V lookup: CDR1 KGHSH, CDR2 LQKENI. This CDR3 is 15 amino acids long. V lost 2 bases and J lost 2, with 11 bases in between. CDR3 DNA: TGTGCCAGCTCACCAGGTTTAGCGTACACAGATACGCAGTATTTT. Its protein is CASSPGLAYTDTQYF.

The V gene is TRBV2, the J gene TRBJ2-5; 9 bases agree with TRBD1. The ends lost 7 bases at V and 5 bases at J; junction bases unmatched: 11. Germline V CDR1 and CDR2: SNHLY, FYNNEI. The CDR3 loop spans 15 amino acids. The CDR3 is CASTPDRGPAETQYF. The CDR3 DNA reads as TGTGCCAGCACCCCGGACAGGGGTCCCGCCGAGACCCAGTACTTC.

The rearrangement joins TRBV14 to TRBJ1-2; D unresolved. V was cut by 4 bases and J by 8 bases, with 14 bases left in between. The CDR3 is 13 amino acids. Germline values: CDR1 SGHDN, CDR2 FVKESK. CDR3 bases: TGTGCCAGCAGCCCTCAGGCCCTCTGGGGCTACACCTTC. Its protein product is CASSPQALWGYTF.

This clone showed up just once. This sequence joins TRBV18 and TRBJ2-1; possibly TRBD1 for D (5 bases). This CDR3 comprises 18 residues. V lost 4 bases and J 2 bases, leaving 21 bases between the germline ends. Germline values: CDR1 KGHSH, CDR2 LQKENI. CDR3 coding DNA: TGTGCCAGCTCACAAAACCGGGTAGGGCAGGGTACCTACAATGAGCAGTTCTTC. Its protein is CASSQNRVGQGTYNEQFF. Full variable domain (rest looked up from reference TRBV18 and TRBJ2-1): NAGVMQNPRHLVRRRGQEARLRCSPMKGHSHVYWYRQLPEEGLKFMVYLQKENIIDESGMPKERFSAEFPKEGPSILRIQQVVRGDSAAYFCASSQNRVGQGTYNEQFFGPGTRLTVL.

This chain connects TRBV3-1 (or the pseudogene TRBV3-2) to TRBJ1-2; D is unclear. The V end lost 0 bases, the J end lost 8 bases, and 7 bases lay between the germline ends. The V gene's germline CDR1 is LGHDT and CDR2 YNNKEL (reference sequence). The CDR3 covers 12 residues. Here the CDR3 DNA reads TGTGCCAGCAGCCAAGATTATAGCGGCTACACCTTC. It codes for CASSQDYSGYTF.

V is TRBV28 and J is TRBJ2-7; TRBD2 matches at 14 bases. V was clipped by 7 bases and J by 5 bases; unmatched bases: 10. This CDR3 spans 16 amino acids. Looked up from germline, CDR1 is MDHEN and CDR2 is SYDVKM. This chain's CDR3 is CASTDWGLAGENEQYF. The CDR3 bases are TGTGCCAGCACCGACTGGGGACTAGCGGGAGAGAACGAGCAGTACTTC. Filled out from reference TRBV28 and TRBJ2-7, the complete variable domain reads DVKVTQSSRYLVKRTGEKVFLECVQDMDHENMFWYRQDPGLGLRLIYFSYDVKMKEKGDIPEGYSVSREKKERFSLILESASTNQTSMYLCASTDWGLAGENEQYFGPGTRLTVT.

The genes are TRBV2 and TRBJ2-5; no reliable D call. V lost 0 bases and J lost 7, with 15 bases in between. This CDR3 is 15 amino acids long. CDR1 is SNHLY and CDR2 is FYNNEI in the germline V gene. The CDR3 is CASSEARGIEGTQYF. In DNA form, the CDR3 reads TGTGCCAGCAGTGAAGCCCGAGGAATTGAAGGGACCCAGTACTTC.

The V call is TRBV9, the J call TRBJ2-5; TRBD1 matches 11 bases. Germline V gene sequence: CDR1 SGDLS, CDR2 YYNGEE. The CDR3 is 15 residues long. Germline trimming cut 0 bases from V and 5 bases from J; bases unmatched to any gene: 3. The CDR3 coding sequence is TGTGCCAGCAGCGTAGGGACAGGGGGCGGGGAGACCCAGTACTTC. This encodes CASSVGTGGGETQYF. The entire variable domain, with the rest obtained from reference TRBV9 and TRBJ2-5, is as follows: DSGVTQTPKHLITATGQRVTLRCSPRSGDLSVYWYQQSLDQGLQFLIQYYNGEERAKGNILERFSAQQFPDLHSELNLSSLELGDSALYFCASSVGTGGGETQYFGPGTRLLVL.

This chain joins TRBV2 and TRBJ1-2; 12 nucleotides match TRBD1. The CDR3 contains 14 residues. CDR1 is SNHLY and CDR2 is FYNNEI in the germline V gene. V was pared by 6 bases and J by 4 bases, with 3 bases of the junction left unmatched. CDR3 region: CASRKGQGAYGYTF. CDR3 coding DNA: TGTGCCAGCAGGAAGGGACAGGGGGCCTATGGCTACACCTTC.

This chain connects TRBV6-2 or TRBV6-3 to TRBJ2-5, with TRBD1 matching over 10 bases. V lost 6 bases, J lost 4 bases, and 8 bases stayed unmatched. The germline gives CDR1 MNHEY, CDR2 SVGEGT. This CDR3 comprises 15 residues. The CDR3 nucleotides read TGTGCCAGCAGCCCACGACAGGGGGCAGGAGAGACCCAGTACTTC. It specifies CASSPRQGAGETQYF.

V gene TRBV9 combines with J gene TRBJ2-1; possibly TRBD2 for D (6 bases). With 1 base removed from V and 4 bases from J, the gap between germline ends came to 15 bases. Germline V gene sequence: CDR1 SGDLS, CDR2 YYNGEE. This CDR3 region has 16 residues. CDR3 loop: CASSVYWRDSYNEQFF. DNA of the CDR3: TGTGCCAGCAGCGTATATTGGCGGGATTCGTACAATGAGCAGTTCTTC.

The chain couples TRBV6-5 to TRBJ2-7, with TRBD2 matching 7 bases. Germline V gene data show CDR1 as MNHEY and CDR2 as SVGAGI. V lost 2 bases to trimming and J lost 2 bases; unmatched junction nucleotides: 3. This CDR3 contains 14 residues. This CDR3 reads CASSYRREAYEQYF. The CDR3 DNA follows: TGTGCCAGCAGTTACCGACGGGAGGCCTACGAGCAGTACTTC.

The genes are TRBV20-1 and TRBJ2-7; D might be TRBD2 (5 bases). Germline V gene sequence: CDR1 DFQATT, CDR2 SNEGSKA (reference sequence). V dropped 3 bases and J dropped 3 bases, with 15 bases sitting between them. This CDR3 contains 14 residues. The CDR3 nucleotides read TGCAGTGCTAGTTACGGCGGAGGTGACTACGAGCAGTACTTC. Translating gives CSASYGGGDYEQYF.

J is TRBJ1-4 and V is TRBV5-1; D might be TRBD1 (5 bases). This CDR3 spans 13 amino acids. Between the trimmed V and J ends, which lost 3 bases and 7 bases, there was a span of 10 bases. The V gene's germline CDR1 is SGHRS and CDR2 YFSETQ. The CDR3 bases are TGCGCCAGCAGCTCCGGGGGGTTTGAAAAACTGTTTTTT. This encodes CASSSGGFEKLFF.

The chain carries TRBV28 and TRBJ1-1; unclear D gene. V was pared by 6 bases and J by 0 bases, with 17 bases between. The CDR3 length is 16 residues. The germline gives CDR1 MDHEN, CDR2 SYDVKM. The CDR3 coding sequence is TGTGCCAGCAGCCTAATTTCCGGGAGCTTGAACACTGAAGCTTTCTTT. As protein: CASSLISGSLNTEAFF.

The V call is TRBV19, the J call TRBJ2-7; the match to TRBD2 covers 7 bases. The CDR3 runs to 14 residues. V trimming: 0 bases; J trimming: 4 bases; junction bases outside the gene matches: 3. The germline V gene has CDR1 LNHDA and CDR2 SQIVND (reference sequence). CDR3 in amino acids: CASSIEGGRYEQYF. The DNA of the CDR3 is TGTGCCAGTAGTATAGAAGGCGGGAGATACGAGCAGTACTTC.

CDR3 in amino acids: CASSPETSTDTQYF. CDR3 nucleotides: TGCGCCAGCAGCCCCGAAACTAGCACAGATACGCAGTATTTT. This chain links TRBV5-1 with TRBJ2-3; no definite D call. Trimming removed 4 bases from V and 0 bases from J, with 9 bases in between. CDR1 is SGHRS and CDR2 is YFSETQ in the germline V gene. The CDR3 runs to 14 residues.